Listed below are T cell receptor beta chains from one sample, sequenced in a study of cytomegalovirus exposure and HLA in healthy donors. Sequencing used immunoSEQ multiplex PCR; TCRdb keeps in-frame clones, though not all of them. The data contain some 180,000 clones, around three quarters of them singletons. Source material: PBMCs. The source of these receptors is a woman under 40 in good health and CMV-seronegative. The CDR3 runs from the conserved cysteine through the conserved F or W. A D gene is named only where the DNA matches it firmly. The listing skips clone size in some rows; elsewhere it reads once, few, many or a size class.

-	TRBV7-8	TRBJ2-5	14	-	TGTGCCAGCAGCCCCGGATCCTTGCCCGGGGCCCAGTACTTC	CASSPGSLPGAQYF
-	TRBV9	TRBJ2-1	15	TRBD1	TGTGCCAGCAGTGATCGCTGGGACAGGGACAATGAGCAGTTCTTC	CASSDRWDRDNEQFF
-	TRBV9	TRBJ1-1	16	TRBD1	TGTGCCAGCAGCGTATTGAGACAGGGGGGTTTTACTGAAGCTTTCTTT	CASSVLRQGGFTEAFF
-	TRBV4-3	TRBJ2-1	16	TRBD2	TGCGCCAGCAGCCAGTCCAGCGGGACCGCCTACAATGAGCAGTTCTTC	CASSQSSGTAYNEQFF
-	TRBV29-1	TRBJ1-1	15	-	TGCAGCGTTGCCCAGCGGGGTCGGGCGAACACTGAAGCTTTCTTT	CSVAQRGRANTEAFF
-	TRBV4-3	TRBJ2-1	15	-	TGCGCCAGCAGCCAAGAGGCGGCGGGATACAATGAGCAGTTCTTC	CASSQEAAGYNEQFF
-	TRBV5-1	TRBJ2-7	15	TRBD2	TGCGCCAGCAGCTTGGTTTGGGGGGGGACTTACGAGCAGTACTTC	CASSLVWGGTYEQYF
-	TRBV6-5	TRBJ2-7	15	TRBD1	TGTGCCAGCAGGCCCTGGACAGGGGCCAACTACGAGCAGTACTTC	CASRPWTGANYEQYF
few	TRBV27	TRBJ1-6	14	-	TGTGCCAGCAGTTTAAGTACGACATATTCACCCCTCCACTTT	CASSLSTTYSPLHF
few	TRBV6-6	TRBJ2-1	15	TRBD1	TGTGCCAGCAGGGACACCGGGACAGGGGGCTTGGAGCAGTTCTTC	CASRDTGTGGLEQFF
-	TRBV9	TRBJ1-3	16	-	TGTGCCAGCAGCGTAGCTGGTGGCAGTACTGGAAACACCATATATTTT	CASSVAGGSTGNTIYF
-	TRBV4-2	TRBJ2-3	13	TRBD2	TGTGCCAGCAGCCTCCGTAGCGGGGAAACGCAGTATTTT	CASSLRSGETQYF
-	TRBV30	TRBJ1-5	14	TRBD1	TGTGCCTGGAGGAAGACAGGGGTGAGTCAGCCCCAGCATTTT	CAWRKTGVSQPQHF
-	TRBV7-9	TRBJ2-3	16	TRBD1	TGTGCCAGCAGCTTATCGAGGGGGCCTAGCACAGATACGCAGTATTTT	CASSLSRGPSTDTQYF
-	TRBV5-6	TRBJ1-4	13	-	TGTGCCAGCAGTGGGCAGCCTAATGAAAAACTGTTTTTT	CASSGQPNEKLFF
-	TRBV7-6	TRBJ2-1	15	-	TGTGCCAGCAGGGCGGTGGCCAGCTCCTACAATGAGCAGTTCTTC	CASRAVASSYNEQFF
-	TRBV7-3	TRBJ2-1	15	TRBD2	TGTGCCAGCAGCTTGACTAGCGGGGGGCAGGTTGAGCAGTTCTTC	CASSLTSGGQVEQFF
few	TRBV5-6	TRBJ1-1	14	-	TGTGCCAGCAGCTGGTGGGGGGTTAGCACTGAAGCTTTCTTT	CASSWWGVSTEAFF
-	TRBV14	TRBJ2-1	15	TRBD2	TGTGCCAGCAGCCTGTTGGGGGGGGATTACAATGAGCAGTTCTTC	CASSLLGGDYNEQFF
-	TRBV6-1	TRBJ2-3	17	TRBD2	TGTGCCAGCAGTGGGGGCGGCGGGGGGGCTTCGTGGGATACGCAGTATTTT	CASSGGGGGASWDTQYF
-	TRBV27	TRBJ1-2	15	-	TGTGCCAGCAGTTTATATCAGGGAAGGAACTATGGCTACACCTTC	CASSLYQGRNYGYTF
-	TRBV7-9	TRBJ1-4	16	TRBD1	TGTGCCAGCAGCATTGGACAGGGCGCAACTAATGAAAAACTGTTTTTT	CASSIGQGATNEKLFF
-	TRBV20-1	TRBJ1-1	11	-	TGCAGTGCTACGCGTAACACTGAAGCTTTCTTT	CSATRNTEAFF
-	TRBV7-3	TRBJ1-5	15	-	TGTGCCAGCAGTTATAGTTGTCGTCGCAATCAGCCCCAGCATTTT	CASSYSCRRNQPQHF
-	TRBV5-1	TRBJ2-2	16	TRBD2	TGCGCCAGCAGCTTGGCCCTGTCGGGGGGCACCGGGGAGCTGTTTTTT	CASSLALSGGTGELFF
-	TRBV5-1	TRBJ2-2	15	TRBD2	TGCGCCAGCAGCTCCGGGGGGGCCATCACCGGGGAGCTGTTTTTT	CASSSGGAITGELFF
-	TRBV10-3	TRBJ1-5	15	TRBD1	TGTGCCATCAGCCCGGGACAGGATAGCAATCAGCCCCAGCATTTT	CAISPGQDSNQPQHF
-	TRBV9	TRBJ2-5	15	TRBD1	TGTGCCAGCAGCGTAGCTGGGACAGGGGAAGAGACCCAGTACTTC	CASSVAGTGEETQYF
-	TRBV9	TRBJ2-1	15	TRBD1	TGTGCCAGCAGCGTCCGGGACAGGAATGCCAATGAGCAGTTCTTC	CASSVRDRNANEQFF
-	TRBV5-1	TRBJ1-4	15	-	TGCGCCAGCAGCTTGGATCAGGGAAGGGGTGAAAAACTGTTTTTT	CASSLDQGRGEKLFF
-	TRBV4-3	TRBJ1-4	17	TRBD1	TGCGCCAGCAGCCCGGGACAGGGAAGGGGCCTTGGGGAAAAACTGTTTTTT	CASSPGQGRGLGEKLFF
-	TRBV7-8	TRBJ2-3	16	-	TGTGCCAGCAGCCCCCCAGGGAATTGGGGCACGGGTACGCAGTATTTT	CASSPPGNWGTGTQYF
-	TRBV7-2	TRBJ2-1	9	-	TGTGCCATCGCTCCCCCCACGGTCTTC	CAIAPPTVF
once	TRBV4-3	TRBJ1-4	18	-	TGCGCCAGCAGCCAAGACGCAGGGAAGTATGCAACTAATGAAAAACTGTTTTTT	CASSQDAGKYATNEKLFF
-	TRBV18	TRBJ2-7	13	TRBD1	TGTGCCAGCTCATGGGGACAGTCCTACGAGCAGTACTTC	CASSWGQSYEQYF
-	TRBV5-8	TRBJ1-5	14	-	TGTGCCAGCAGCTTCGGACAGAACAATCAGCCCCAGCATTTT	CASSFGQNNQPQHF
-	TRBV6-1	TRBJ2-7	14	TRBD1	TGTGCCAGCACTATGGACAGGGGGGAATCCGAGCAGTACTTC	CASTMDRGESEQYF
few	TRBV7-2	TRBJ1-2	13	TRBD1	TGTGCCAGCAGCCCGGACAGGGTGAGGGGCTACACCTTC	CASSPDRVRGYTF
-	TRBV5-1	TRBJ1-2	14	TRBD1	TGCGCCAGCAGCTTAGAACAGGGGGCGCAGGGCTACACCTTC	CASSLEQGAQGYTF
-	TRBV15	TRBJ2-4	16	TRBD2	TGTGCCACCAGCATCACTAGCGGAAAAGCCAAAAACATTCAGTACTTC	CATSITSGKAKNIQYF
-	TRBV7-3	TRBJ1-1	15	-	TGTGCCAGCAGCCCCGTCGGGGACGGGGGACCTGAAGCTTTCTTT	CASSPVGDGGPEAFF
-	TRBV6-6	TRBJ2-7	16	TRBD2	TGTGCCAGCAGTTTTACTAGCGGTATAACCCCCTACGAGCAGTACTTC	CASSFTSGITPYEQYF
-	TRBV19	TRBJ1-5	15	-	TGTGCCAGTAGTCCGTACACAGGGTTCTATCAGCCCCAGCATTTT	CASSPYTGFYQPQHF
-	TRBV7-9	TRBJ2-5	13	-	TGTGCCAGCAGCTTTTCCCCAGTAGAGACCCAGTACTTC	CASSFSPVETQYF
-	TRBV13	TRBJ1-1	13	TRBD1	TGTGCCAGCAGCTCGACAGGGATCACTGAAGCTTTCTTT	CASSSTGITEAFF
-	TRBV19	TRBJ2-7	15	-	TGTGCCAGTAGTCGCAGCGGGACAAGAACCTACGAGCAGTACTTC	CASSRSGTRTYEQYF
-	TRBV6-6	TRBJ2-1	11	-	TGTGCCAGCAGTCCCAACAATGAGCAGTTCTTC	CASSPNNEQFF
-	TRBV5-1	TRBJ1-2	12	-	TGCGCCAGCAGCTCCTTAGACTATGGCTACACCTTC	CASSSLDYGYTF
-	TRBV4-3	TRBJ2-7	12	-	TGCGCCAGCAGCCCAGGGGAGTACGAGCAGTACTTC	CASSPGEYEQYF
-	TRBV5-4	TRBJ1-2	14	TRBD1	TGTGCCAGCAGATACAGGGGGCGGTCCTATGGCTACACCTTC	CASRYRGRSYGYTF
-	TRBV6-6	TRBJ2-7	14	TRBD1	TGTGCCAGCTTGGGGACAGGGGGCTTGTACGAGCAGTACTTC	CASLGTGGLYEQYF
few	TRBV5-6	TRBJ1-1	13	-	TGTGCCAGCAGCCCGGACATGGAGACTGAAGCTTTCTTT	CASSPDMETEAFF
-	TRBV13	TRBJ2-7	14	-	TGTGCCAGCAGCTTGAGCGGAAGCTCCTACGAGCAGTACTTC	CASSLSGSSYEQYF
-	TRBV7-2	TRBJ2-1	15	-	TGTGCCAGCAGCCCCCGGCGGGTACCCTACAATGAGCAGTTCTTC	CASSPRRVPYNEQFF
-	TRBV18	TRBJ1-1	15	-	TGTGCCAGCTCACCAAAGAGGGTAGAGGGCACTGAAGCTTTCTTT	CASSPKRVEGTEAFF